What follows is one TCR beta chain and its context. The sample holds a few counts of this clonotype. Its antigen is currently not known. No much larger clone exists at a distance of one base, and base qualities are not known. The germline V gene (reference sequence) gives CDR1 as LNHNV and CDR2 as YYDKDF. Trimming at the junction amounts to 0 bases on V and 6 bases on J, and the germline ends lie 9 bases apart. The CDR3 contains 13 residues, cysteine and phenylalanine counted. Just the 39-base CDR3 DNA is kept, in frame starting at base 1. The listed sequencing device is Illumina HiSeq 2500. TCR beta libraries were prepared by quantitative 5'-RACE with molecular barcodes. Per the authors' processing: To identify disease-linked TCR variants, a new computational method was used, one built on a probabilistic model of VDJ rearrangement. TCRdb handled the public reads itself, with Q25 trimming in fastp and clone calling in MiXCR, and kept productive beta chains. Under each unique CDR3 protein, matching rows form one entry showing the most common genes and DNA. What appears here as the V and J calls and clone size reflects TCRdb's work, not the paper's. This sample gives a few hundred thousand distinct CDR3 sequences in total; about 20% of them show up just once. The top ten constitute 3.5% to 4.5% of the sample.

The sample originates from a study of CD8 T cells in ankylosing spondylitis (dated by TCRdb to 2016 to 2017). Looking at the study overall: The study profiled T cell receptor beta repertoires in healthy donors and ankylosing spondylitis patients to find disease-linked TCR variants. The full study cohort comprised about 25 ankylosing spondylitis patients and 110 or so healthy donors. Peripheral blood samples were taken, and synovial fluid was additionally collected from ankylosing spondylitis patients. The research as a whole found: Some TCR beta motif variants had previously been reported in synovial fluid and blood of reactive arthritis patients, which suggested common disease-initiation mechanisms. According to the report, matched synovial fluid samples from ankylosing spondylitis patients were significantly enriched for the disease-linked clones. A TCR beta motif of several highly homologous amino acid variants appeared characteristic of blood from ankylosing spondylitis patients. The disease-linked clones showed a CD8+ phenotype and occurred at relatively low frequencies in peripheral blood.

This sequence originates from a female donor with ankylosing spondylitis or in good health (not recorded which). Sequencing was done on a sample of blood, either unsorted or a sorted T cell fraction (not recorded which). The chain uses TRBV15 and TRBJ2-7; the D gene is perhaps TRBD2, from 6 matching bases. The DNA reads TGTGCCACCAGCAGAGATCTGGGAGGCGAGCAGTACTTC. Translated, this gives CATSRDLGGEQYF.